Each of the 21 T cell receptor beta chains below was sequenced from the same sample in a study of blood T cell repertoires in COVID-19 (TCRdb year 2020). Receptor amplification or capture employed the immunoSEQ multiplex PCR assay. This is the immuneACCESS table as TCRdb keeps it, with only in-frame sequences that have V and J called. A part of the clones is gone; compared with another copy, unresolved V genes explain less than half, and the rest is unexplained. In this sample the table shows approximately 50,000 clones, about 88% of which occur a single time. The ten largest clones represent more than 3% of the sample. The sequencing sample was made of peripheral blood. These receptors were taken from a human donor in a cohort sampled during active COVID-19.

The chain is built from TRBV11-1 and TRBJ2-1; D perhaps matches TRBD1 (6 bases). V lost 5 bases and J 6 bases, leaving 11 bases between the germline ends. CDR3 length equals 13 residues. Germline V lookup: CDR1 SGHAT, CDR2 FQDESV (reference sequence). The DNA of the CDR3 is TGTGCCAGCAGCCCCCGACAGGCCAATGAGCAGTTCTTC. Encoded protein: CASSPRQANEQFF.

This rearrangement joins TRBV10-1 to TRBJ2-5; TRBD1 matches at 9 bases. Trimming took 0 bases from V and 2 from J; bases not matched to a gene: 4. The length of the CDR3 is 16 residues. Germline CDR1 reads WNHNN; CDR2 reads SYGVQD (reference sequence). CDR3 in DNA: TGCGCCAGCAGTGAGTCAACCGGGACAGGGCAAGAGACCCAGTACTTC. Residues: CASSESTGTGQETQYF.

The chain couples TRBV24-1 to TRBJ2-1, with 10 bases lining up with TRBD2. Germline trimming cut 10 bases from V and 5 bases from J; bases unmatched to any gene: 10. This CDR3 has 15 residues. Germline V gene sequence: CDR1 KGHDR, CDR2 SFDVKD. The CDR3 protein is CATTGTSETNNEQFF. For the CDR3, the DNA is TGTGCCACAACCGGGACTAGCGAAACTAACAATGAGCAGTTCTTC.

This clone was seen only once. This chain links TRBV6-6 with TRBJ1-1, with a tentative D call TRBD1 (6 bases). The CDR3 has 12 amino acids. Per the germline V gene, CDR1 is MNHNY and CDR2 is SVGAGI (reference sequence). V dropped 7 bases and J dropped 6 bases, with 12 bases sitting between them. The CDR3, as DNA: TGTGCCAGCAATCGACAGGACTCTGAAGCTTTCTTT. It translates to CASNRQDSEAFF.

The CDR3, as DNA: TGTGCCAGCAGCTTCCAGAGGACCGGGGAGCTGTTTTTT. Protein: CASSFQRTGELFF. J is TRBJ2-2 and V is TRBV7-3; D is unresolved. V was shortened by 3 bases and J by 5 bases, with 7 bases between the two germline ends. CDR3 length equals 13 residues. CDR1 and CDR2 (germline): SGHTA, FQGTGA.

J is TRBJ2-5 and V is TRBV24-1, with 10 bases aligning to TRBD1. Germline CDR1 reads KGHDR; CDR2 reads SFDVKD. V gave up 3 bases and J gave up 5 bases; unmatched junction bases: 8. The CDR3 runs to 16 residues. In DNA, the CDR3 is TGTGCCACCAGTGATCGGGGACAGGGGTTGAGGGAGACCCAGTACTTC. Amino acids: CATSDRGQGLRETQYF.

The chain couples TRBV3-1 (or the pseudogene TRBV3-2) to TRBJ1-4; D remains ambiguous. The CDR3 is made up of 13 amino acids. V was cut by 2 bases and J by 6 bases, with 7 bases left in between. Per the germline V gene, CDR1 is LGHDT and CDR2 is YNNKEL (reference sequence). CDR3 coding DNA: TGTGCCAGCAGCCAATTTGGAGATGAAAAACTGTTTTTT. Translated: CASSQFGDEKLFF.

This chain connects TRBV19 to TRBJ1-1; no firm D call. Germline CDR1 reads LNHDA; CDR2 reads SQIVND (reference sequence). The CDR3 loop spans 16 amino acids. V lost 6 bases and J lost 4, with 21 bases in between. The CDR3 nucleotides read TGTGCCAGTAGGATCCTCACGGGCGGGGATGGCACTGAAGCTTTCTTT. Translation gives CASRILTGGDGTEAFF.

The V and J genes are TRBV5-4 and TRBJ2-5; D remains unclear. The germline V gene has CDR1 SGHNT and CDR2 YYREEE (reference sequence). V lost 1 base, J lost 4 bases, and 11 bases lay in between. CDR3 size: 14 residues. The CDR3 protein is CASSLSAEGETQYF. The CDR3 DNA is TGTGCCAGCAGCTTGTCGGCGGAAGGAGAGACCCAGTACTTC.

This clone was seen only once. The chain combines TRBV19 with TRBJ2-7, with 10 positions matching TRBD2. The CDR3 is made up of 14 amino acids. The germline V gene encodes CDR1 LNHDA and CDR2 SQIVND (reference sequence). Losses at the gene ends were 6 bases for V and 3 bases for J; bases not matched to a gene: 5. This CDR3 reads CASSPSGSFYEQYF. The CDR3 DNA is TGTGCCAGTAGCCCTAGCGGGAGTTTCTACGAGCAGTACTTC.

V is TRBV5-1 and J is TRBJ2-7; 8 bases are shared with TRBD2. Trimming took 4 bases from V and 4 from J; bases not matched to a gene: 13. The CDR3 is made up of 16 amino acids. Germline CDR1 and CDR2: SGHRS and YFSETQ. The CDR3 DNA reads as TGCGCCAGCAGCCCCGGGGGAGCGGGAGTTGGATACGAGCAGTACGTC. Residues: CASSPGGAGVGYEQYV.

This chain links TRBV12-3 or TRBV12-4 with TRBJ2-7; 11 nucleotides line up with TRBD1. This CDR3 has 13 amino acids. With V trimmed by 5 bases and J by 5 bases, 2 bases remained unmatched. The CDR3, as DNA: TGTGCCAGCAGTGCGGACAGGGGGCACGAGCAGTACTTC. Translation: CASSADRGHEQYF.

The rearrangement links TRBV10-3 to TRBJ2-7, with 7 bases lining up with TRBD2. The CDR3 sequence is 15 residues long. Germline trimming cut 4 bases from V and 3 bases from J; bases unmatched to any gene: 9. Germline V lookup: CDR1 ENHRY, CDR2 SYGVKD. CDR3 in amino acids: CAISAGRAKDYEQYV. CDR3 nucleotide sequence: TGTGCCATCAGTGCGGGGAGGGCCAAGGACTACGAGCAGTACGTC.

The chain links TRBV6-4 to TRBJ2-7, with 7 bases that match TRBD2. From germline, CDR1 is MRHNA and CDR2 SNTAGT. The V segment lost 8 bases and the J segment 0 bases; nucleotides outside the gene matches: 10. The CDR3 consists of 15 residues. In nucleotides, the CDR3 is TGTGCCAGCTCTGGGGTCGCGGGAGTCTCCTACGAGCAGTACGTC. Its translation is CASSGVAGVSYEQYV.

This rearrangement joins TRBV24-1 to TRBJ2-1; 7 bases match TRBD1. The V segment lost 7 bases and the J segment 6 bases; nucleotides outside the gene matches: 11. The germline V gene has CDR1 KGHDR and CDR2 SFDVKD. The CDR3 is 15 residues long. CDR3 DNA sequence: TGTGCCACCAGCGACAGGGTCTTGGCAGTCAATGAGCAGTTCTTC. This translates into CATSDRVLAVNEQFF.

The chain carries TRBV6-5 and TRBJ1-1; the D gene is possibly TRBD1 (5 bases). Trimming removed 5 bases at V and 1 base at J, with 11 bases between. CDR1 and CDR2 from the germline V gene are MNHEY and SVGAGI. The CDR3 is 14 residues long. The CDR3 DNA reads TGTGCCAGCAGTAGGGACTCCTGGAACACTGAAGCTTTCTTT. This translates into CASSRDSWNTEAFF.

This clone was recorded once. The chain links TRBV18 to TRBJ1-2; TRBD1 matches at 8 bases. Germline V lookup: CDR1 KGHSH, CDR2 LQKENI. V shed 7 bases and J 8 bases; nucleotides not matched to a gene: 15. The CDR3 sequence is 15 residues long. The CDR3 region is CASLLNPGQDKGYTF. CDR3 nucleotide sequence: TGTGCCAGCTTACTAAACCCGGGACAGGACAAGGGCTACACCTTC.

DNA for the CDR3: TGTGCCAGCTCCCCTACCCGGACTAGCGGGAGGGACGAGCAGTACTTC. Protein sequence: CASSPTRTSGRDEQYF. The chain links TRBV18 to TRBJ2-7; 15 nucleotides line up with TRBD2. The V segment lost 6 bases and the J segment 5 bases; nucleotides outside the gene matches: 8. The germline CDR1 and CDR2 sequences are KGHSH and LQKENI. CDR3 size: 16 residues.

The chain uses TRBV11-2 and TRBJ1-5, with D perhaps TRBD1 (6 bases). The length of the CDR3 is 14 residues. V lost 5 bases, J lost 4 bases, and 12 bases lay in between. Germline lookup yields CDR1 SGHAT and CDR2 FQNNGV. CDR3: CASSKLRGNQPQHF. In DNA form, the CDR3 reads TGTGCCAGCAGCAAACTAAGGGGGAATCAGCCCCAGCATTTT.

A word on this clone: A read error may account for a junction end that differs from germline. V and J are TRBV7-7 and TRBJ2-1, with 10 bases identical to TRBD2. Germline CDR1 reads SSHAT; CDR2 reads FNYEAQ (reference sequence). This CDR3 has 15 residues. In DNA form, the CDR3 reads TGTGCTAGCAGCTTAGGGATAGCGGGAGGCAATGAGCAGTTCTTC. Its protein is CASSLGIAGGNEQFF.

J is TRBJ1-6 and V is TRBV11-2; D gene ambiguous. The V and J ends lost 0 bases and 7 bases respectively, with 10 bases between them. The CDR3 has 15 residues. The germline CDR1 and CDR2 sequences are SGHAT and FQNNGV. In DNA, the CDR3 is TGTGCCAGCAGCTTAGATCTGGCGGAGAATTCACCCCTCCACTTT. This sequence encodes CASSLDLAENSPLHF.